Sequencing of this TCR beta chain was carried out in a study of control samples from healthy donors and cancer patients. This CDR3 is 12 amino acids long. The V end was cut by 6 bases, the J end by 6 bases, with 11 bases between. Assay used: immunoSEQ multiplex PCR; TCRdb lists only in-frame clones, some missing. The data show roughly 120,000 clones, roughly 90% seen once. V gene TRBV12-3 or TRBV12-4 combines with J gene TRBJ1-1; D may be TRBD1 (5 bases). This TCR came from a man aged 45-60 years in good health. The sequencing sample was made of blood. The CDR3 here is CASRGLESEAFF. The CDR3 DNA reads as TGTGCCAGCAGGGGACTTGAGTCTGAAGCTTTCTTT.